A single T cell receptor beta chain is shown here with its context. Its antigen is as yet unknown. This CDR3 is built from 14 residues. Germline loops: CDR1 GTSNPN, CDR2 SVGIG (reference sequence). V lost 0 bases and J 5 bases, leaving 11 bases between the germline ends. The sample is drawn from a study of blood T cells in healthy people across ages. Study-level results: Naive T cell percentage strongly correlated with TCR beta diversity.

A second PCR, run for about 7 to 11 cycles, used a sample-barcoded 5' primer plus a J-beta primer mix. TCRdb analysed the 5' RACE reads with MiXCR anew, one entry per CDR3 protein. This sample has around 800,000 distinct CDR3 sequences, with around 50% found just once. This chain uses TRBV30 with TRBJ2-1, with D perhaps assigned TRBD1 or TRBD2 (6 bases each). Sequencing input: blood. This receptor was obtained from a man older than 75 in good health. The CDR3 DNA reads TGTGCCTGGAGTGTAAGGGGGGCAGACAATGAGCAGTTCTTC. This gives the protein CAWSVRGADNEQFF.